Below, 20 T cell receptor beta chains from the same sample are listed, as sequenced in a study of identifying expanded T cells in peripheral blood. The assay was immunoSEQ multiplex PCR, and TCRdb's table has in-frame clones only and misses some. This sample has about 110,000 clones, with approximately 90% found just once. Material: blood. The receptors come from a person aged 18 to 75 in good health.

This clone was observed a single time. The V gene is TRBV19, the J gene TRBJ2-5, with 8 nucleotides matching TRBD2. The CDR3 sequence is 15 residues long. CDR1 and CDR2 from the germline V gene are LNHDA and SQIVND (reference sequence). Losses at the gene ends were 4 bases for V and 2 bases for J; bases not matched to a gene: 6. In DNA form, the CDR3 reads TGTGCCAGTAGTACGCAACCGGGGGGGCAAGAGACCCAGTACTTC. This encodes CASSTQPGGQETQYF.

This clone was picked up one time. The chain combines TRBV11-2 with TRBJ1-3; D is perhaps TRBD1 (5 bases). V lost 8 bases and J 0 bases, leaving 8 bases between the germline ends. This CDR3 contains 13 residues. The germline V gene has CDR1 SGHAT and CDR2 FQNNGV. This CDR3 is CASGAASGNTIYF. CDR3 coding DNA: TGTGCCAGCGGGGCTGCCTCTGGAAACACCATATATTTT.

A word on this clone: Germline is not matched at one junction end, which may reflect a read error. The chain recombines TRBV7-2 with TRBJ1-2; a weak D match, TRBD1 (5 bases). The CDR3 covers 14 residues. From germline, CDR1 is SGHTA and CDR2 FQGNSA. CDR3 residues: CAGSLFPGRDGYTF. In DNA form, the CDR3 reads TGTGCCGGCAGCTTATTCCCGGGGCGAGATGGCTACACCTTC.

This clone has a handful of counts. The chain has TRBV30 and TRBJ1-6; D might be TRBD1 (6 bases). The germline CDR1 and CDR2 sequences are GTSNPN and SVGIG (reference sequence). Trimming stripped 3 bases from V and 8 bases from J, with 20 bases between. The CDR3 is 16 amino acids. The CDR3 DNA follows: TGTGCCTGGAGCTCGGGGGGCGGCCGCTTCGATTCACCCCTCCACTTT. Protein: CAWSSGGGRFDSPLHF. Drawing the rest from reference TRBV30 and TRBJ1-6, the complete variable domain is SQTIHQWPATLVQPVGSPLSLECTVEGTSNPNLYWYRQAAGRGLQLLFYSVGIGQISSEVPQNLSASRPQDRQFILSSKKLLLSDSGFYLCAWSSGGGRFDSPLHFGNGTRLTVT.

The rearrangement uses TRBV7-2 and TRBJ2-2; D remains unclear. The V gene lost 1 base and the J gene lost 4 bases, with 4 bases spanning the gap. The CDR3 extends over 13 amino acids. CDR1 and CDR2 from the germline V gene are SGHTA and FQGNSA. In DNA, the CDR3 is TGTGCCAGCAGCTTAGGTGGCACCGGGGAGCTGTTTTTT. It specifies CASSLGGTGELFF.

This clone is a singleton in its sample. The chain joins TRBV6-5 to TRBJ2-7; the match to TRBD1 covers 7 bases. CDR1 and CDR2 (germline): MNHEY, SVGAGI. The length of the CDR3 is 15 residues. V gave up 1 base and J gave up 2 bases; unmatched junction bases: 5. The CDR3 bases are TGTGCCAGCAGTTACTTCCCGACAGGGCCCTACGAGCAGTACTTC. It yields the protein CASSYFPTGPYEQYF.

The chain recombines TRBV30 with TRBJ1-1; D unclear. The germline CDR1 and CDR2 sequences are GTSNPN and SVGIG (reference sequence). CDR3 length: 12 amino acids. The ends were cut back, 2 bases at V and 6 bases at J, with 10 bases in the middle. The CDR3 DNA is TGTGCCTGGAGTACTATATCCGCTGAAGCTTTCTTT. Protein: CAWSTISAEAFF.

The CDR3 DNA reads as TGTGCCAGCAGCTTAGAGGTAACTCCCCGGACTAGCGGGGACCCGCCTGAGCAGTTCTTC. This codes for CASSLEVTPRTSGDPPEQFF. The gene calls are TRBV11-2 and TRBJ2-1; TRBD2 matches 12 bases. Germline V lookup: CDR1 SGHAT, CDR2 FQNNGV. Trimming at V came to 0 bases and at J to 9 bases, leaving 18 bases not matched to a gene. This CDR3 region has 20 residues. The whole variable domain, filled in from reference TRBV11-2 and TRBJ2-1, reads EAGVAQSPRYKIIEKRQSVAFWCNPISGHATLYWYQQILGQGPKLLIQFQNNGVVDDSQLPKDRFSAERLKGVDSTLKIQPAKLEDSAVYLCASSLEVTPRTSGDPPEQFFGPGTRLTVL.

The chain links TRBV6-4 to TRBJ2-2; unclear D gene. The CDR3 covers 14 residues. Trimming took 3 bases from V and 2 from J, leaving 7 bases between them. Germline-derived CDR1 and CDR2 are MRHNA and SNTAGT. The CDR3: CASSEGTNTGELFF. The DNA of the CDR3 is TGTGCCAGCAGTGAGGGCACCAACACCGGGGAGCTGTTTTTT.

The chain couples TRBV10-3 to TRBJ2-1; D is ambiguous. The germline gives CDR1 ENHRY, CDR2 SYGVKD. This CDR3 region has 16 residues. Trimming pared 7 bases from V and 11 bases from J, leaving 27 bases between. The CDR3 is CAITERTIGPVSKQFF. CDR3 coding DNA: TGTGCCATCACCGAACGTACTATTGGGCCGGTGAGTAAGCAGTTCTTC.

This chain uses TRBV10-1 with TRBJ2-3, with 7 nucleotides matching TRBD2. The CDR3 extends over 15 amino acids. V lost 0 bases, J lost 6 bases, and 6 bases stayed unmatched. In germline, CDR1 is WNHNN, CDR2 SYGVQD (reference sequence). The CDR3 region is CASSESGGGTDTQYF. The CDR3 DNA follows: TGCGCCAGCAGTGAGTCGGGGGGGGGAACGGATACGCAGTATTTT.

V and J are TRBV19 and TRBJ2-1, with TRBD2 identical over 9 bases. From germline, CDR1 is LNHDA and CDR2 SQIVND (reference sequence). This CDR3 region has 14 residues. The junction had 6 bases not matched to a gene; V was cut back by 7 bases and J by 5 bases. CDR3 loop: CASMNRLADNEQFF. The CDR3 coding sequence is TGTGCCAGTATGAACCGACTAGCGGACAATGAGCAGTTCTTC.

This chain links TRBV7-2 with TRBJ2-1; TRBD2 agrees at 15 bases. Germline loops: CDR1 SGHTA, CDR2 FQGNSA. The CDR3 runs to 17 residues. V lost 5 bases, J lost 7 bases, and 9 bases stayed unmatched. The chain's CDR3 is CASSPGLAGGPYNEQFF. In DNA form, the CDR3 reads TGTGCCAGCAGCCCCGGACTAGCGGGGGGGCCATATAATGAGCAGTTCTTC.

The V call is TRBV19, the J call TRBJ1-2; no definite D call. Trimming cost V 4 bases and J 4 bases, with 16 bases left between them. The CDR3 is 15 amino acids. Germline V CDR1 and CDR2: LNHDA, SQIVND (reference sequence). The CDR3 nucleotides are TGTGCCAGTAGTAGGTCGACGGGTAAAGTCTATGGCTACACCTTC. It translates to CASSRSTGKVYGYTF.

This clone was seen once. V and J are TRBV5-5 and TRBJ1-1; D gene uncertain. Germline V gives CDR1 SGHKS, CDR2 YYEKEE (reference sequence). CDR3 length: 13 amino acids. Between the trimmed V and J ends, which lost 8 bases and 7 bases, there was a span of 18 bases. As DNA, the CDR3 is TGTGCCAGTAGTAAAGACCTACCCAGTGAAGCTTTCTTT. Translating gives CASSKDLPSEAFF.

The CDR3 here is CASIRWGGVQETQYF. CDR3 DNA sequence: TGTGCCAGCATCCGGTGGGGAGGGGTTCAAGAGACCCAGTACTTC. The chain links TRBV7-6 to TRBJ2-5, with 7 bases lining up with TRBD2. There are 15 residues in the CDR3. Germline CDR1 and CDR2: SGHVS and FNYEAQ. V dropped 7 bases and J dropped 2; count of bases not matched to a gene: 10.

The gene calls are TRBV6-5 and TRBJ1-5; 8 nucleotides align to TRBD1. Germline V lookup: CDR1 MNHEY, CDR2 SVGAGI. With 4 bases clipped from V and 7 bases from J, the junction kept 6 bases outside the gene matches. This CDR3 spans 14 amino acids. DNA of the CDR3: TGTGCCAGCAGTTCCGGACAGGGTGGGCAGCCCCAGCATTTT. Amino acids: CASSSGQGGQPQHF.

This clone was seen only a few times. This chain connects TRBV14 to TRBJ1-6, with D unresolved. This CDR3 spans 13 amino acids. V was cut by 3 bases and J by 13 bases, with 13 bases left in between. The germline CDR1 and CDR2 sequences are SGHDN and FVKESK. CDR3 sequence reads: CASSQALSSPLHF. In DNA form, the CDR3 reads TGTGCCAGCAGCCAGGCCTTATCGTCCCCCCTCCACTTT.

This clone was counted ten times or more. The chain carries TRBV6-1 and TRBJ1-3; D unresolved. V lost 7 bases to trimming and J lost 4 bases, with 17 bases between them. The CDR3 runs to 15 residues. Germline CDR1 reads MNHNS; CDR2 reads SASEGT. Here the CDR3 DNA reads TGTGCCAGCACCAATACGATAGATGGGGGAAACACCATATATTTT. Translation gives CASTNTIDGGNTIYF.

This rearrangement joins TRBV27 to TRBJ2-1; TRBD1 agrees at 9 bases. The CDR3 length is 15 residues. J lost 8 bases, V lost 6 bases, and 11 bases had no gene match. Germline lookup yields CDR1 MNHEY and CDR2 SMNVEV (reference sequence). Here the CDR3 reads CASSTTGTGYHEQFF. The CDR3 coding sequence is TGTGCCAGCAGCACCACCGGGACAGGGTACCATGAGCAGTTCTTC.